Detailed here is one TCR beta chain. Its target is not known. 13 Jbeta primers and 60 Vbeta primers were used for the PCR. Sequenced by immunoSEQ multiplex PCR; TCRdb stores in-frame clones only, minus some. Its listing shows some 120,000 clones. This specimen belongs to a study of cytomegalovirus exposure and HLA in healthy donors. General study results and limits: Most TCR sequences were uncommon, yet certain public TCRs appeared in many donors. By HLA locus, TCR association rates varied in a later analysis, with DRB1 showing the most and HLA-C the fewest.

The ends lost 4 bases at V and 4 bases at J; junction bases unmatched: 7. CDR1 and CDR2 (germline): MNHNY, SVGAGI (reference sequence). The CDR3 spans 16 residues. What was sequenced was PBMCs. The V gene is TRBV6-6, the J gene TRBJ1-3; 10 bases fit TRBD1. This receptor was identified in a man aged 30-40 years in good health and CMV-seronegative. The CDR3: CASSFTTGGEGNTIYF. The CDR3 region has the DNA TGTGCCAGCAGTTTTACGACAGGGGGCGAGGGAAACACCATATATTTT.